The 19 T cell receptor beta chains listed next were all sequenced from one sample in a study of response to subunit inactivated influenza vaccine. TCRdb itself ran the RT-PCR reads through MiXCR, one entry per CDR3 protein. The sample includes over 750,000 distinct CDR3 sequences, approximately 22% of them seen just once. Specimen: PBMCs from blood, collected 5 to 6 days after vaccination. The receptors were gathered from a man between 45 and 60 years old who received an inactivated influenza vaccine.

V is TRBV6-2 or TRBV6-3 and J is TRBJ1-1; D call uncertain. The ends were cut back, 4 bases at V and 11 bases at J, with 14 bases in the middle. The germline V gene has CDR1 MNHEY and CDR2 SVGEGT. The CDR3 is 12 amino acids. DNA for the CDR3: TGTGCCAGCAGTTTTCCCGTCGGCTGGGCTTTCTTT. Encoded protein: CASSFPVGWAFF.

This clonotype was seen a few times. The J gene is TRBJ2-1, the V gene TRBV5-1; D unclear. This CDR3 spans 14 amino acids. Germline lookup yields CDR1 SGHRS and CDR2 YFSETQ. Trimming took off 0 bases at V and 8 bases at J, with 12 bases between the two ends. CDR3 sequence (DNA): TGCGCCAGCAGCTTGGGGGCCAGATCGGATGAGCAGTTCTTC. This sequence encodes CASSLGARSDEQFF.

CDR3 sequence (DNA): TGCAGTGCTCCCAGGGGGGGGGAAAGCTACGAGCAGTACTTC. It encodes CSAPRGGESYEQYF. The J gene is TRBJ2-7, the V gene TRBV20-1, with D possibly being TRBD1 or TRBD2 (7 bases each). The CDR3 spans 14 residues. The germline V and J ends were trimmed by 5 bases and 3 bases, with 17 bases remaining between them. Germline CDR1 reads DFQATT; CDR2 reads SNEGSKA (reference sequence).

This chain uses TRBV10-3 with TRBJ2-3; D is perhaps TRBD1 or TRBD2 (5 bases each). The ends were cut back, 6 bases at V and 0 bases at J, with 16 bases in the middle. The length of the CDR3 is 16 residues. Germline CDR1 ENHRY, CDR2 SYGVKD. CDR3 nucleotide sequence: TGTGCCATCAGGGGGACCGTGAACGGGAGCACAGATACGCAGTATTTT. This codes for CAIRGTVNGSTDTQYF.

This clonotype was counted a few times. The rearrangement uses TRBV7-2 and TRBJ1-4, with D hard to call. This CDR3 contains 13 residues. V was shortened by 3 bases and J by 5 bases, with 7 bases between the two germline ends. The germline gives CDR1 SGHTA, CDR2 FQGNSA. CDR3 loop: CASSFRRNEKLFF. CDR3 bases: TGTGCCAGCAGCTTTCGACGGAATGAAAAACTGTTTTTT.

This clonotype was observed a few times. The chain combines TRBV7-9 with TRBJ1-5; D perhaps matches TRBD1 (5 bases). The V gene lost 3 bases and the J gene lost 1 base, with 10 bases spanning the gap. This CDR3 comprises 15 residues. The germline V gene has CDR1 SEHNR and CDR2 FQNEAQ (reference sequence). CDR3 DNA: TGTGCCAGCAGCTTTGGGACTATGAGCAATCAGCCCCAGCATTTT. Encoded protein: CASSFGTMSNQPQHF.

This chain links TRBV12-3 or TRBV12-4 with TRBJ2-7, with a tentative D call TRBD2 (7 bases). V lost 3 bases and J lost 1, with 13 bases in between. CDR3 length: 15 residues. The CDR3 loop reads CASSFGRGMSYEQYF. Written as DNA, the CDR3 is TGTGCCAGCAGTTTTGGGAGGGGGATGTCCTACGAGCAGTACTTC.

V and J are TRBV6-2 or TRBV6-3 and TRBJ2-1, with a possible D match to TRBD1 (6 bases). The CDR3 contains 15 residues. V lost 7 bases and J 0 bases, leaving 13 bases between the germline ends. Per germline, CDR1 MNHEY and CDR2 SVGEGT. The CDR3 coding sequence is TGTGCCAGCATCGGACAGAGGAGCTCCTACAATGAGCAGTTCTTC. This gives the protein CASIGQRSSYNEQFF.

This clonotype was seen only a few times. The chain recombines TRBV7-2 with TRBJ2-5; 7 bases fit TRBD2. The CDR3 has 15 residues. V gave up 1 base and J gave up 5 bases; unmatched junction bases: 7. CDR1 and CDR2 (germline): SGHTA, FQGNSA. The CDR3 region has the DNA TGTGCCAGCAGCTTAGGAAGCGGGAATTACGAGACCCAGTACTTC. Translation: CASSLGSGNYETQYF.

This clonotype has at least ten counts. The chain has TRBV4-1 and TRBJ1-6; D may be TRBD1 (5 bases). The CDR3 has 12 amino acids. Germline V gene sequence: CDR1 MGHRA, CDR2 YSYEKL. The germline V and J ends were trimmed by 1 base and 11 bases, with 6 bases remaining between them. In nucleotides, the CDR3 is TGCGCCAGCAGCCAAGGGACAACACCCCTCCACTTT. Protein product: CASSQGTTPLHF.

This clonotype was seen ten or more times. The gene calls are TRBV5-1 and TRBJ2-7; 12 positions match TRBD1. Germline lookup yields CDR1 SGHRS and CDR2 YFSETQ. J gave up 6 bases and V 0 bases, and 13 bases lay outside the gene matches. CDR3 length: 18 amino acids. DNA for the CDR3: TGCGCCAGCAGCTTGGTTCCTTCGGGGACAGGGGGCATGGTCGAGCAGTACTTC. Amino acid sequence: CASSLVPSGTGGMVEQYF.

This chain links TRBV29-1 with TRBJ1-1; no definite D call. Trimming shortened V by 7 bases and J by 4 bases, and 22 bases separated the two germline ends. From germline, CDR1 is SQVTM and CDR2 ANQGSEA. CDR3 size: 15 residues. The CDR3 nucleotides read TGCAGCGGCTCACCCACGGTCCCGCTGACCACTGAAGCTTTCTTT. It codes for CSGSPTVPLTTEAFF.

This clonotype was seen a handful of times. The V and J genes are TRBV20-1 and TRBJ2-7, with D possibly being TRBD1 (5 bases). V was shortened by 3 bases and J by 4 bases, with 10 bases between the two germline ends. Germline assignment: CDR1 DFQATT and CDR2 SNEGSKA (reference sequence). This CDR3 region has 12 residues. The CDR3 sequence: CSASSRAYEQYF. As DNA, the CDR3 is TGCAGTGCTAGTAGCAGGGCGTACGAGCAGTACTTC.

At least ten counts were recorded for this clonotype. The V and J genes are TRBV6-4 and TRBJ2-3; D uncertain. Germline CDR1 reads MRHNA; CDR2 reads SNTAGT. V was shortened by 8 bases and J by 2 bases, with 11 bases between the two germline ends. The CDR3 length is 13 residues. The CDR3 DNA follows: TGTGCCAGCGGCGAAGGCCACACAGATACGCAGTATTTT. Protein sequence: CASGEGHTDTQYF.

The sample holds a few counts of this clonotype. The chain couples TRBV11-2 to TRBJ2-3; possible D gene TRBD2, 5 bases. The V end was cut by 5 bases, the J end by 6 bases, with 15 bases between. Germline loops: CDR1 SGHAT, CDR2 FQNNGV. The CDR3 covers 14 residues. The CDR3 sequence is CASSQDYQEDTQYF. The DNA for the CDR3 is TGTGCCAGCAGCCAAGACTATCAGGAGGATACGCAGTATTTT.

The chain uses TRBV20-1 and TRBJ2-5; 9 bases match TRBD1. The CDR3 is made up of 12 amino acids. The trim removed 3 bases at V and 5 bases at J, leaving 1 base unmatched. Germline V gene data show CDR1 as DFQATT and CDR2 as SNEGSKA (reference sequence). CDR3 residues: CSASDRGETQYF. Here the CDR3 DNA reads TGCAGTGCTAGTGACAGGGGGGAGACCCAGTACTTC.

This clonotype was counted a single time. The V and J genes are TRBV6-1 and TRBJ2-5, with 9 bases aligning to TRBD2. This CDR3 has 15 residues. The V gene end was trimmed by 8 bases and the J gene end by 2 bases; junction bases not matched to a gene: 9. Germline CDR1 and CDR2: MNHNS and SASEGT. The CDR3, as DNA: TGTGCCAGCGGGAGAAGCGGGGGGCCGCAAGAGACCCAGTACTTC. It yields the protein CASGRSGGPQETQYF.

The chain employs TRBV7-2 and TRBJ2-7; D may match TRBD1 or TRBD2 (5 bases each). V shed 5 bases and J shed 3 bases, with 11 bases lying between them. The CDR3 contains 13 residues. In germline, CDR1 is SGHTA, CDR2 FQGNSA. This chain's CDR3 is CASSTGPNYEQYF. The DNA of the CDR3 is TGTGCCAGCAGCACGGGACCAAACTACGAGCAGTACTTC.

This clonotype appeared many times. The chain has TRBV5-5 and TRBJ1-1; no reliable D call. Germline CDR1 reads SGHKS; CDR2 reads YYEKEE (reference sequence). V lost 4 bases and J 4 bases, leaving 8 bases between the germline ends. The length of the CDR3 is 12 residues. The CDR3 loop reads CASSPRSTEAFF. CDR3 coding DNA: TGTGCCAGCAGCCCGCGATCCACTGAAGCTTTCTTT.